Shown below are 15 T cell receptor beta chains from a single sample sequenced in a study of cytomegalovirus exposure and HLA in healthy donors. The PCR was carried out with 60 Vbeta primers and 13 Jbeta primers. The assay was immunoSEQ multiplex PCR, and TCRdb's table has in-frame clones only and misses some. This sample has around 160,000 clones; around 80% occur once, and the top ten carry 4.9%. Sequencing was performed on PBMCs. The receptors here all came from a male donor in good health and CMV-seronegative.

Details on this clone: Other DNA sequences in the sample encode the same CDR3. The V gene is TRBV9, the J gene TRBJ1-4; D might be TRBD1 (5 bases). This CDR3 is 14 amino acids long. Deletions cut 5 bases from V and 2 bases from J, with 10 bases between. Germline assignment: CDR1 SGDLS and CDR2 YYNGEE. CDR3 nucleotide sequence: TGTGCCAGCAGTGTCGCAGGGACTAATGAAAAACTGTTTTTT. It yields the protein CASSVAGTNEKLFF.

J is TRBJ2-7 and V is TRBV6-5; D is perhaps TRBD2 (7 bases). Germline V gene sequence: CDR1 MNHEY, CDR2 SVGAGI. The ends were cut back, 6 bases at V and 1 base at J, with 16 bases in the middle. The CDR3 runs 15 residues. This CDR3 reads CASSPPGGQSYEQYF. The CDR3 region has the DNA TGTGCCAGCAGCCCACCGGGGGGCCAATCCTACGAGCAGTACTTC.

The chain has TRBV19 and TRBJ2-1, with 8 bases matching TRBD2. With 4 bases clipped from V and 6 bases from J, the junction kept 8 bases outside the gene matches. The CDR3 has 15 residues. The V gene's germline CDR1 is LNHDA and CDR2 SQIVND (reference sequence). CDR3: CASSTLAGNLNEQFF. Here the CDR3 DNA reads TGTGCCAGTAGTACCCTAGCGGGTAACCTCAATGAGCAGTTCTTC.

V gene TRBV2 combines with J gene TRBJ2-3; a possible D gene is TRBD2 (5 bases). CDR1 is SNHLY, CDR2 FYNNEI, per germline. V was trimmed by 0 bases and J by 10 bases, leaving 11 bases between them. This CDR3 contains 13 residues. The CDR3 nucleotides are TGTGCCAGCAGTGAAGCGCGGGTGGGTGCGCAGTATTTT. Translation gives CASSEARVGAQYF.

This rearrangement joins TRBV20-1 to TRBJ2-5, with D unclear. This CDR3 has 11 residues. Germline CDR1 and CDR2: DFQATT and SNEGSKA (reference sequence). Trimming removed 3 bases from V and 5 bases from J, with 7 bases in between. The CDR3 nucleotides read TGCAGTGCTAGGGTTGGCGAGACCCAGTACTTC. This encodes CSARVGETQYF.

CDR3 coding DNA: TGTGCCAGTAGTATGCTCGCAGCGGGAGGGTCGAATGAGCAGTTCTTC. Protein: CASSMLAAGGSNEQFF. The genes are TRBV19 and TRBJ2-1, with TRBD2 matching over 10 bases. Germline assignment: CDR1 LNHDA and CDR2 SQIVND (reference sequence). With V trimmed by 3 bases and J by 7 bases, 9 bases remained unmatched. This CDR3 is 16 amino acids long.

V usage is TRBV6-1 and J usage is TRBJ2-7; D is possibly TRBD2 (6 bases). V was shortened by 7 bases and J by 1 base, with 17 bases between the two germline ends. This CDR3 is built from 15 residues. Germline V gives CDR1 MNHNS, CDR2 SASEGT. The CDR3 reads CASIAGYGLSYEQYF. CDR3 nucleotide sequence: TGTGCCAGCATTGCGGGGTACGGTCTATCCTACGAGCAGTACTTC.

The rearrangement joins TRBV13 to TRBJ2-5, with 7 positions matching TRBD2. Judging by the DNA end, TRBJ2-7 fits better; the J call may be wrong. This CDR3 is built from 17 residues. Germline V gene data show CDR1 as PRHDT and CDR2 as FYEKMQ (reference sequence). The DNA of the CDR3 is TGTGCCAGCAGCTTAGCTATGGACGGCGGGAGAACCTACGAGCAGTACTTC. Translating gives CASSLAMDGGRTYEQYF.

The chain combines TRBV5-1 with TRBJ2-3; D perhaps matches TRBD2 (6 bases). The CDR3 contains 15 residues. The V gene's germline CDR1 is SGHRS and CDR2 YFSETQ. Trimming pared 5 bases from V and 2 bases from J, leaving 15 bases between. The CDR3 DNA reads TGCGCCAGCAGGGACGGACTACCATCCACAGATACGCAGTATTTT. It is translated as CASRDGLPSTDTQYF.

This chain uses TRBV18 with TRBJ1-2; 8 bases match TRBD1. Per the germline V gene, CDR1 is KGHSH and CDR2 is LQKENI. The CDR3 has 14 residues. V trimming: 4 bases; J trimming: 6 bases; junction bases outside the gene matches: 7. This CDR3 reads CASSQSQGVDGYTF. For the CDR3, the DNA is TGTGCCAGCTCACAGTCACAGGGGGTTGATGGCTACACCTTC. The full variable domain, completed using reference TRBV18 and TRBJ1-2, is NAGVMQNPRHLVRRRGQEARLRCSPMKGHSHVYWYRQLPEEGLKFMVYLQKENIIDESGMPKERFSAEFPKEGPSILRIQQVVRGDSAAYFCASSQSQGVDGYTFGSGTRLTVV.

The chain is built from TRBV9 and TRBJ1-2; maybe TRBD1 (6 bases). Germline V gene lookup returns CDR1 SGDLS and CDR2 YYNGEE. V shed 4 bases and J shed 1 base, with 14 bases lying between them. There are 15 residues in the CDR3. The CDR3 protein is CASSSAGAGNYGYTF. The CDR3 nucleotides are TGTGCCAGCAGCAGTGCAGGGGCGGGTAACTATGGCTACACCTTC.

The chain joins TRBV7-2 to TRBJ2-2, with TRBD2 as a possible D gene (5 bases). The CDR3 covers 13 residues. The V gene lost 4 bases and the J gene lost 4 bases, with 7 bases spanning the gap. Germline CDR1 reads SGHTA; CDR2 reads FQGNSA. CDR3 nucleotides: TGTGCCAGCAGCTCCACTAGCACCGGGGAGCTGTTTTTT. Residues: CASSSTSTGELFF.

The table lists this clone with a few counts. The CDR3 region is CASSSGTGGYEQYF. CDR3 in DNA: TGTGCCAGCAGCTCCGGGACAGGGGGCTACGAGCAGTACTTC. The rearrangement links TRBV5-4 to TRBJ2-7; 11 bases align to TRBD1. CDR1 and CDR2 (germline): SGHNT, YYREEE (reference sequence). Germline trimming cut 3 bases from V and 3 bases from J; bases unmatched to any gene: 2. The CDR3 is 14 residues long. The whole variable domain, filled in from reference TRBV5-4 and TRBJ2-7, reads ETGVTQSPTHLIKTRGQQVTLRCSSQSGHNTVSWYQQALGQGPQFIFQYYREEENGRGNFPPRFSGLQFPNYSSELNVNALELDDSALYLCASSSGTGGYEQYFGPGTRLTVT.

The CDR3 bases are TGTGCCAGCAGCCCGCACGGGTGGCCCAGGGACACCATATATTTT. It codes for CASSPHGWPRDTIYF. The chain is built from TRBV7-8 and TRBJ1-3; D is perhaps TRBD1 (5 bases). Trimming shortened V by 5 bases and J by 8 bases, and 19 bases separated the two germline ends. The CDR3 spans 15 residues. The germline gives CDR1 SGHVS, CDR2 FQNEAQ.

This clone was found once. J is TRBJ2-2 and V is TRBV6-1; possible D gene TRBD2, 6 bases. Trimming cost V 3 bases and J 6 bases, with 17 bases left between them. Germline V gene sequence: CDR1 MNHNS, CDR2 SASEGT. CDR3 length: 16 residues. DNA for the CDR3: TGTGCCAGCAGTGACAGAACTAGCCGTGGGGCCGGGGAGCTGTTTTTT. Translating gives CASSDRTSRGAGELFF.